These 20 T cell receptor beta chains were all obtained from the same sample, sequenced in a study of technical replicates of blood from several donors (dated by TCRdb to the late 2010s). The library was built by means of the immunoSEQ multiplex PCR assay. As stored in TCRdb, this immuneACCESS dataset retains in-frame rearrangements with V and J assigned. A fraction of the clones does not appear; measured against another copy, unresolved V genes explain less than half of the discrepancy, and the remainder lacks a known reason. The sample table contains 55,000 to 75,000 clones; only one count was recorded for approximately 94% of them. Clones ranked in the top ten supply around 2.9% of the sample. Source material: PBMCs. The receptors originated from a human donor in good health. Some clones in this sample may be carry-over from other donors' samples.

The chain combines TRBV7-9 with TRBJ2-3; 10 nucleotides line up with TRBD2. The germline CDR1 and CDR2 sequences are SEHNR and FQNEAQ (reference sequence). The CDR3 is made up of 16 amino acids. The V segment lost 5 bases and the J segment 4 bases; nucleotides outside the gene matches: 9. The CDR3 spells CASSPLLAGRADTQYF. CDR3 nucleotide sequence: TGTGCCAGCAGCCCCTTACTAGCGGGGAGGGCAGATACGCAGTATTTT.

This chain links TRBV13 with TRBJ2-2, with 10 bases aligning to TRBD2. Germline trimming cut 0 bases from V and 1 base from J; bases unmatched to any gene: 5. The CDR3 is 18 amino acids. Germline-derived CDR1 and CDR2 are PRHDT and FYEKMQ (reference sequence). CDR3 protein: CASSLGFWTSGNTGELFF. CDR3 DNA: TGTGCCAGCAGCTTAGGTTTTTGGACTAGCGGGAACACCGGGGAGCTGTTTTTT.

The rearrangement links TRBV5-6 to TRBJ2-1; tentative D call: TRBD1 (6 bases). Germline loops: CDR1 SGHDT, CDR2 YYEEEE. Trimming pared 1 base from V and 6 bases from J, leaving 14 bases between. This CDR3 region has 15 residues. The DNA of the CDR3 is TGTGCCAGCAGCTTGTTTGAGGGGGTCGTCAATGAGCAGTTCTTC. The encoded protein is CASSLFEGVVNEQFF.

A single count supports this clone. In nucleotides, the CDR3 is TGTGCCTGGAGTGGGGGGATAGCGGCTCGCACAGATACGCAGTATTTT. It encodes CAWSGGIAARTDTQYF. The genes are TRBV30 and TRBJ2-3; D is perhaps TRBD2 (6 bases). The CDR3 covers 16 residues. Germline CDR1 is GTSNPN and CDR2 is SVGIG (reference sequence). Trimming removed 1 base at V and 1 base at J, with 15 bases between.

V is TRBV5-1 and J is TRBJ1-1; 7 bases map to TRBD1. The CDR3 has 14 amino acids. Germline CDR1 is SGHRS and CDR2 is YFSETQ. V lost 6 bases to trimming and J lost 6 bases; unmatched junction nucleotides: 11. CDR3 protein: CASNPGTVQSEAFF. In DNA form, the CDR3 reads TGCGCCAGCAACCCGGGGACAGTACAATCTGAAGCTTTCTTT.

The chain is built from TRBV4-3 and TRBJ2-7; 10 bases map to TRBD2. Per germline, CDR1 LGHNA and CDR2 YSLEER. J was trimmed by 5 bases and V by 1 base; bases with no gene match: 5. This CDR3 has 15 amino acids. CDR3 in DNA: TGCGCCAGCAGCCAAGCTCTAGCGGGAGTCCACGAGCAGTACTTC. Translated, it gives CASSQALAGVHEQYF.

The genes are TRBV5-1 and TRBJ1-1, with 7 bases fitting TRBD1. CDR1 is SGHRS and CDR2 is YFSETQ in the germline V gene. After removal of 3 bases from V and 0 bases from J, the junction contained 11 bases not matched to a gene. The CDR3 totals 17 residues. CDR3 nucleotide sequence: TGCGCCAGCAGCTGGGGGGCGGCAGGGGGGCTGAACACTGAAGCTTTCTTT. Amino acid sequence: CASSWGAAGGLNTEAFF. The entire variable domain, with the rest obtained from reference TRBV5-1 and TRBJ1-1, is as follows: KAGVTQTPRYLIKTRGQQVTLSCSPISGHRSVSWYQQTPGQGLQFLFEYFSETQRNKGNFPGRFSGRQFSNSRSEMNVSTLELGDSALYLCASSWGAAGGLNTEAFFGQGTRLTVV.

The chain carries TRBV4-3 and TRBJ1-2; D gene uncertain. CDR1 and CDR2 (germline): LGHNA, YSLEER. The CDR3 runs 19 residues. Trimming stripped 0 bases from V and 0 bases from J, with 20 bases between. The CDR3, as DNA: TGCGCCAGCAGCCAAGATTCGCCTGGTCGGGTCGGAGCTAACTATGGCTACACCTTC. It encodes CASSQDSPGRVGANYGYTF.

V is TRBV11-2 and J is TRBJ2-7; 7 bases are shared with TRBD2. Germline loops: CDR1 SGHAT, CDR2 FQNNGV. V was clipped by 5 bases and J by 1 base; unmatched bases: 17. This CDR3 contains 18 residues. CDR3 in DNA: TGTGCCAGCAGCATCAGCGTGCCTAGCGGCCAACGATCCTACGAGCAGTACTTC. This translates into CASSISVPSGQRSYEQYF.

This sequence joins TRBV6-1 and TRBJ1-4; 9 nucleotides agree with TRBD1. Germline loops: CDR1 MNHNS, CDR2 SASEGT. V trimming: 7 bases; J trimming: 6 bases; junction bases outside the gene matches: 6. CDR3 size: 14 residues. CDR3 protein: CASITGTGHEKLFF. The CDR3 DNA reads as TGTGCCAGCATCACCGGGACAGGGCATGAAAAACTGTTTTTT.

V is TRBV15 and J is TRBJ1-5; possibly TRBD1 for D (5 bases). This CDR3 contains 13 residues. V lost 4 bases and J 5 bases, leaving 9 bases between the germline ends. Germline CDR1 and CDR2: LNHNV and YYDKDF (reference sequence). The CDR3 nucleotides read TGTGCCACCAGCACACAGGATGATCAGCCCCAGCATTTT. Protein product: CATSTQDDQPQHF.

This clone was recorded once. The J gene is TRBJ1-1, the V gene TRBV29-1; 8 bases agree with TRBD1. Unmatched junction bases numbered 12, after V lost 7 bases and J lost 5 bases. Germline CDR1 is SQVTM and CDR2 is ANQGSEA. CDR3 size: 14 residues. CDR3 bases: TGCAGCGCCACACCTACAGGGGGATCAACTGAAGCTTTCTTT. Its protein is CSATPTGGSTEAFF.

The chain uses TRBV6-4 and TRBJ2-1; 15 nucleotides agree with TRBD2. V gave up 2 bases and J gave up 6 bases; unmatched junction bases: 11. The germline CDR1 and CDR2 sequences are MRHNA and SNTAGT. The CDR3 is 19 amino acids. The CDR3 sequence is CASSDTPGLAGGLGNEQFF. CDR3 bases: TGTGCCAGCAGTGACACTCCGGGACTAGCGGGGGGCCTTGGCAATGAGCAGTTCTTC.

The V call is TRBV18, the J call TRBJ2-1; 9 bases map to TRBD2. Losses at the gene ends were 6 bases for V and 2 bases for J; bases not matched to a gene: 5. Germline CDR1 reads KGHSH; CDR2 reads LQKENI. This CDR3 contains 15 residues. The CDR3 is CASSKLAGAYNEQFF. The DNA of the CDR3 is TGTGCCAGCTCTAAACTAGCGGGCGCCTACAATGAGCAGTTCTTC.

J is TRBJ1-1 and V is TRBV5-1, with 7 bases fitting TRBD1. The CDR3 consists of 14 residues. The V and J ends lost 3 bases and 1 base, in that order; junction bases with no gene match: 3. Germline lookup yields CDR1 SGHRS and CDR2 YFSETQ. CDR3 nucleotides: TGCGCCAGCAGCTCTGGGACAGCGAACACTGAAGCTTTCTTT. As protein: CASSSGTANTEAFF.

The genes are TRBV7-2 and TRBJ1-5; TRBD1 might be the D (5 bases). Deletions cut 5 bases from V and 3 bases from J, with 8 bases between. The CDR3 is made up of 13 amino acids. Germline CDR1 SGHTA, CDR2 FQGNSA. CDR3 DNA: TGTGCCAGCAGCCCAGGGTCCAATCAGCCCCAGCATTTT. As protein: CASSPGSNQPQHF.

The gene calls are TRBV18 and TRBJ1-4; 12 bases fit TRBD1. The CDR3 runs to 15 residues. Germline V gene lookup returns CDR1 KGHSH and CDR2 LQKENI. Trimming removed 0 bases from V and 10 bases from J; junction bases left unmatched: 3. This chain's CDR3 is CASSPPGTGGGKLFF. The CDR3, as DNA: TGTGCCAGCTCACCACCCGGGACAGGGGGCGGAAAACTGTTTTTT.

CDR3 sequence reads: CASSLGQPKQYF. In DNA form, the CDR3 reads TGTGCCAGCAGCTTGGGACAGCCGAAGCAGTACTTC. The chain recombines TRBV5-6 with TRBJ2-7; maybe TRBD1 (5 bases). The CDR3 length is 12 residues. Trimming took off 0 bases at V and 8 bases at J, with 9 bases between the two ends. The germline gives CDR1 SGHDT, CDR2 YYEEEE.

V and J are TRBV14 and TRBJ2-7; TRBD1 aligns across 8 bases. The CDR3 is made up of 17 amino acids. Germline CDR1 and CDR2: SGHDN and FVKESK. J was trimmed by 0 bases and V by 3 bases; bases with no gene match: 10. As DNA, the CDR3 is TGTGCCAGCAGCCACCCGGGGCAGGGGGCTAGCTCCTACGAGCAGTACTTC. This translates into CASSHPGQGASSYEQYF.

The CDR3 loop reads CASSYSGPSYEQYF. CDR3 DNA: TGTGCCAGCAGTTACTCTGGGCCTTCCTACGAGCAGTACTTC. This sequence joins TRBV6-5 and TRBJ2-7; D not resolved. This CDR3 contains 14 residues. Germline V lookup: CDR1 MNHEY, CDR2 SVGAGI. Trimming cost V 0 bases and J 1 base, with 7 bases left between them.